This TCR beta chain was documented in a study of OX40 agonist ivuxolimab in advanced cancers. About the study: Patients in dose escalation had liver, melanoma, kidney or head and neck cancers.

CDR1 and CDR2 from the germline V gene are MDHEN and SYDVKM. The CDR3 consists of 14 residues. Trimming shortened V by 4 bases and J by 4 bases, and 13 bases separated the two germline ends. The table came from immunoSEQ multiplex PCR; TCRdb's copy has only in-frame clones and leaves some out. The sample lists roughly 86,000 clones; approximately 86% were seen once. This clone occurred a few times. The source of this sequence is an adult with an advanced solid tumor such as melanoma, head and neck, liver or kidney cancer. Sequenced material: CD4+ or CD8+ T cells sorted from blood, taken in a trial of the OX40 agonist ivuxolimab. The V and J genes are TRBV28 and TRBJ1-1; no clear D gene. Written as DNA, the CDR3 is TGTGCCAGCAGTTCCGGATACCGGGGCACTGAAGCTTTCTTT. Translating it yields CASSSGYRGTEAFF. Using reference TRBV28 and TRBJ1-1 for the parts outside the CDR3, the full variable domain is DVKVTQSSRYLVKRTGEKVFLECVQDMDHENMFWYRQDPGLGLRLIYFSYDVKMKEKGDIPEGYSVSREKKERFSLILESASTNQTSMYLCASSSGYRGTEAFFGQGTRLTVV.